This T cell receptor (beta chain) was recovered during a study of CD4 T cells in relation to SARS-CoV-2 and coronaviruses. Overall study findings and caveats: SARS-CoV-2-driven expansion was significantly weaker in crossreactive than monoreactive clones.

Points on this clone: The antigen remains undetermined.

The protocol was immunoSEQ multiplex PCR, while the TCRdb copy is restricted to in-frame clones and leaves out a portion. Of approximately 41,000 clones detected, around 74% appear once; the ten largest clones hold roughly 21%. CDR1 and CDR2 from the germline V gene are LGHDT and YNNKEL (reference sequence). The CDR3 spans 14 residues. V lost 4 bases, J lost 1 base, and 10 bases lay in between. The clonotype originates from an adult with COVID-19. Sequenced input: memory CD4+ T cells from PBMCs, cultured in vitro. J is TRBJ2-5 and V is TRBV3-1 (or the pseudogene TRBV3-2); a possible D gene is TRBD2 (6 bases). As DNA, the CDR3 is TGTGCCAGCAGCCCCTGGGACTTCCAAGAGACCCAGTACTTC. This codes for CASSPWDFQETQYF.